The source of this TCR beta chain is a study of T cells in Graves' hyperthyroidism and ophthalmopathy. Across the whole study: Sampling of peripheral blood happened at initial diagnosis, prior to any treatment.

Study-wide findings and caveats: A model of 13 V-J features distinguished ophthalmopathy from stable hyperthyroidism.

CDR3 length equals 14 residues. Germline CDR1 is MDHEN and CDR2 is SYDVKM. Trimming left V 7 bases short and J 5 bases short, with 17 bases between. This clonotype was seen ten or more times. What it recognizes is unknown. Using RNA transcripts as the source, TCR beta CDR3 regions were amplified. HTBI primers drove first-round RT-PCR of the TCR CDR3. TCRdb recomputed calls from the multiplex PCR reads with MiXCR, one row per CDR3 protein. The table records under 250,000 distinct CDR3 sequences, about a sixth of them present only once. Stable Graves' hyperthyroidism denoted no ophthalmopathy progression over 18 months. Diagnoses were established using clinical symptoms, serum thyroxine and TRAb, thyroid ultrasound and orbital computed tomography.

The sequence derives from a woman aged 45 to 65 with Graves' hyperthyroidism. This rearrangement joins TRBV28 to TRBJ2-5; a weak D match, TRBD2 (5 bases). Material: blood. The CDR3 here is CASTRPWTLETQYF. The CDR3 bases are TGTGCCAGCACCAGACCCTGGACTCTCGAGACCCAGTACTTC. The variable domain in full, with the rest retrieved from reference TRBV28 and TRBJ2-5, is DVKVTQSSRYLVKRTGEKVFLECVQDMDHENMFWYRQDPGLGLRLIYFSYDVKMKEKGDIPEGYSVSREKKERFSLILESASTNQTSMYLCASTRPWTLETQYFGPGTRLLVL.